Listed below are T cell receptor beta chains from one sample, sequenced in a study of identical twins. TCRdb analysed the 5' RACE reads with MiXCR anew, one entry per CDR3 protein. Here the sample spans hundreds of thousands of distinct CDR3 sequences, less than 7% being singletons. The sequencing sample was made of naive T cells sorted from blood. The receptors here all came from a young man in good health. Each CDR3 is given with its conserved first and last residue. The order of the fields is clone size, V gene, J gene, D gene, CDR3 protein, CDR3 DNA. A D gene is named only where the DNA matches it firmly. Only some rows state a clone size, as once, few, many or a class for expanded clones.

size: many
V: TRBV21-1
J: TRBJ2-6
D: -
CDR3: CASRDRILFAGANVLTF
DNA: TGTGCCAGCAGGGACAGGATTCTTTTCGCTGGGGCCAACGTCCTGACTTTC

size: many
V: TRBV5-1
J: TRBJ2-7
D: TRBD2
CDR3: CASSSPGLASYEQYF
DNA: TGCGCCAGCAGCTCACCGGGACTAGCCTCCTACGAGCAGTACTTC

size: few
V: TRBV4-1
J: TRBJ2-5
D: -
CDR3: CASESTSKKTQYF
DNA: TGCGCCAGTGAATCTACTTCCAAGAAGACCCAGTACTTC

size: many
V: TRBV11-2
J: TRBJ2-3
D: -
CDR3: CASSSLRTQYF
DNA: TGTGCCAGCAGCTCTCTTAGGACGCAGTATTTT

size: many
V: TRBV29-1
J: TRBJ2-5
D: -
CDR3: CSALGQGTQYF
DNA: TGCAGCGCGCTGGGCCAGGGGACCCAGTACTTC

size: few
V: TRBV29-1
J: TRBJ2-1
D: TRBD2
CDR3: CSVLAGGPQFF
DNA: TGCAGCGTACTAGCGGGAGGGCCCCAGTTCTTC

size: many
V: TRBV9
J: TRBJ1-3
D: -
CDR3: CASSGQNTIYF
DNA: TGTGCCAGCAGCGGACAGAACACCATATATTTT

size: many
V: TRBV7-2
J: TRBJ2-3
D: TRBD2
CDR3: CASSAQPAGLDTDTQYF
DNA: TGTGCCAGCAGCGCACAGCCAGCGGGACTAGACACAGATACGCAGTATTTT

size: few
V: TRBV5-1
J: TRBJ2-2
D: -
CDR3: CASSLSGAHTANTGELFF
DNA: TGCGCCAGCAGCTTGTCGGGCGCCCATACCGCGAACACCGGGGAGCTGTTTTTT

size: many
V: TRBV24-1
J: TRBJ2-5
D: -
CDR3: CATSDVYQETQYF
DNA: TGTGCCACCAGTGATGTTTACCAAGAGACCCAGTACTTC

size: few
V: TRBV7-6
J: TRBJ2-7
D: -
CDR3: CASSLEASTEQYF
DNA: TGTGCCAGCAGCTTAGAGGCCAGCACCGAGCAGTACTTC

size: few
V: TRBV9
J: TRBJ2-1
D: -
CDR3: CASSVAGSGDNEQFF
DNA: TGTGCCAGCAGCGTAGCCGGGAGCGGTGACAATGAGCAGTTCTTC

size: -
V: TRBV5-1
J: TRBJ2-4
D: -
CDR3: CASKEQAGDIQYF
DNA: TGCGCCAGCAAAGAACAGGCGGGTGACATTCAGTACTTC

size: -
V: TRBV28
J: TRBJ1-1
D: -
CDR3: CASGAGRAFF
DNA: TGTGCCAGTGGTGCGGGGCGGGCTTTCTTT

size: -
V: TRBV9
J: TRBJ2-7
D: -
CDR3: CASSPGGRGYYEQYF
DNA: TGTGCCAGCAGCCCCGGGGGCAGGGGCTACTACGAGCAGTACTTC

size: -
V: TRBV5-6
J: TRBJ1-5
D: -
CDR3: CASSRLGPDGGNQPQHF
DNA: TGTGCCAGCAGCCGGCTTGGCCCGGACGGAGGCAATCAGCCCCAGCATTTT

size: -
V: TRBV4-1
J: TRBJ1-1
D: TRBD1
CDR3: CASREIPGQVEAFF
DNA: TGCGCCAGCAGAGAAATCCCCGGACAGGTTGAAGCTTTCTTT

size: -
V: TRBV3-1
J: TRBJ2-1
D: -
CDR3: CASSQESWREQFF
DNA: TGTGCCAGCAGCCAAGAGAGCTGGAGGGAGCAGTTCTTC

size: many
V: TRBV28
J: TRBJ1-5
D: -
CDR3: CASSLSRVQPQHF
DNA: TGTGCCAGCAGTTTGTCTCGGGTTCAGCCCCAGCATTTT

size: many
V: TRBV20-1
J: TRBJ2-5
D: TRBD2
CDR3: CSAFHRGGRQETQYF
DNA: TGCAGTGCCTTTCACCGGGGGGGCAGGCAAGAGACCCAGTACTTC

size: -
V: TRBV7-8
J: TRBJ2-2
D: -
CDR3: CASSNWGLETGELFF
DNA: TGTGCCAGCAGCAATTGGGGACTCGAAACCGGGGAGCTGTTTTTT

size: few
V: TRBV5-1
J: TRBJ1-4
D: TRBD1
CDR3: CASSLVTGGNEKLFF
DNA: TGCGCCAGCAGCTTGGTGACAGGGGGAAATGAAAAACTGTTTTTT

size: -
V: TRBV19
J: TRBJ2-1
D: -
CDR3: CASSIDHQGIYNEQFF
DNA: TGTGCCAGTAGTATAGATCACCAGGGTATTTACAATGAGCAGTTCTTC

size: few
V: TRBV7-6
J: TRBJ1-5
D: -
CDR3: CASSQQGGRSNQPQHF
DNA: TGTGCCAGCAGCCAACAGGGAGGACGAAGCAATCAGCCCCAGCATTTT

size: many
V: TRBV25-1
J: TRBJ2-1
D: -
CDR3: CASSRQVYPNEQFF
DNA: TGTGCCAGCAGCAGACAGGTTTATCCCAATGAGCAGTTCTTC

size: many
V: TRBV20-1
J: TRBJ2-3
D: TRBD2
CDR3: CSARDQGGIDTQYF
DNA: TGCAGTGCTAGAGACCAGGGAGGGATAGATACGCAGTATTTT

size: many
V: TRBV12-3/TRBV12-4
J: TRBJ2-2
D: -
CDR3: CASIAYPTGELFF
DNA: TGTGCCAGCATTGCCTACCCCACCGGGGAGCTGTTTTTT

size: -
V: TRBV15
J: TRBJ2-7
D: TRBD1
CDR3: CATSGRGQTYEQYF
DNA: TGTGCCACCAGCGGACGGGGACAGACCTACGAGCAGTACTTC

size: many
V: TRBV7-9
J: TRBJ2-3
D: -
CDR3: CASSFVTGKADTQYF
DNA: TGTGCCAGCAGCTTTGTGACCGGCAAGGCAGATACGCAGTATTTT

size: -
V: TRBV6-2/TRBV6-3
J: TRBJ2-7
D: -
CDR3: CASGSPKGVRSYEQYF
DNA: TGTGCCAGCGGGTCCCCCAAAGGGGTCAGGTCCTACGAGCAGTACTTC

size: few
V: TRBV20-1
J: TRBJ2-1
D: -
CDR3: CSAAYLQASEQFF
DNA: TGCAGTGCAGCGTATCTGCAAGCTAGTGAGCAGTTCTTC

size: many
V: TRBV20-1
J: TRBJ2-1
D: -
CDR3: CSPNEQFF
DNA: TGCAGTCCCAATGAGCAGTTCTTC

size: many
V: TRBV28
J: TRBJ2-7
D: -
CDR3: CASSRSYEQYF
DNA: TGCGCCAGCAGCCGTTCCTACGAGCAGTACTTC

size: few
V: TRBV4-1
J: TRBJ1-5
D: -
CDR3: CASSQVGGGRPQHF
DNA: TGCGCCAGCAGCCAAGTCGGGGGGGGTCGGCCCCAGCATTTT

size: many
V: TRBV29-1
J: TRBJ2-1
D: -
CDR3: CSGRTNEQFF
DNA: TGCAGCGGCCGGACCAATGAGCAGTTCTTC

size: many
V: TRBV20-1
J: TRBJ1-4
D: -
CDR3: CSAADEKLFF
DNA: TGCAGTGCCGCCGATGAAAAACTGTTTTTT

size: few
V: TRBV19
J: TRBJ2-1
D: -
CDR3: CASSMVGSGTSYNEQFF
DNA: TGTGCCAGTAGTATGGTCGGCAGCGGGACATCCTACAATGAGCAGTTCTTC

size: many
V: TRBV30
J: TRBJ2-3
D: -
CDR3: CAWSPMADTQYF
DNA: TGTGCCTGGAGTCCGATGGCGGATACGCAGTATTTT

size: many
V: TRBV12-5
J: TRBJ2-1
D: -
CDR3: CASGLALEFEQFF
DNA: TGTGCTAGTGGTTTGGCCCTAGAGTTTGAGCAGTTCTTC

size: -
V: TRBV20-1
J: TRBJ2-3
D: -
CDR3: CSARVRAEATDTQYF
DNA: TGCAGTGCTAGAGTCCGAGCGGAAGCCACAGATACGCAGTATTTT

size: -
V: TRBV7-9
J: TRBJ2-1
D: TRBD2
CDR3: CASSSRGTSGKDEQFF
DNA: TGTGCCAGCAGCTCCCGAGGGACTAGCGGAAAGGACGAGCAGTTCTTC

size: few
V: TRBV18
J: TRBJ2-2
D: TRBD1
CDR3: CASSPGQTYTGELFF
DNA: TGTGCCAGCTCACCGGGACAGACTTACACCGGGGAGCTGTTTTTT

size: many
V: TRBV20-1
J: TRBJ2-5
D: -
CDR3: CSARDIGAQYF
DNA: TGCAGTGCTAGAGATATTGGGGCCCAGTACTTC

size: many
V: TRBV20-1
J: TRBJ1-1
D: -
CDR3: CSARDWGRNTEAFF
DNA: TGCAGTGCTAGAGATTGGGGAAGGAACACTGAAGCTTTCTTT

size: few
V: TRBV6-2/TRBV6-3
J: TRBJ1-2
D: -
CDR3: CASKGSANYGYTF
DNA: TGTGCCAGCAAAGGGTCTGCGAACTATGGCTACACCTTC

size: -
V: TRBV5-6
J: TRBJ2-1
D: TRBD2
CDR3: CASATRTSGSVAPYNEQFF
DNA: TGTGCCAGCGCAACCCGGACTAGCGGGAGCGTGGCTCCTTACAATGAGCAGTTCTTC

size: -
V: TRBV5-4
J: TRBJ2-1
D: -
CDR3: CASSLPGDFYNEQFF
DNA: TGTGCCAGCAGCTTACCGGGAGACTTTTACAATGAGCAGTTCTTC

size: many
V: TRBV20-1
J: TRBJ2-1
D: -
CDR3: CSARDRRLVGDNEQFF
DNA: TGCAGTGCTAGAGATAGGAGACTAGTAGGGGACAATGAGCAGTTCTTC